The next 17 T cell receptor beta chains were all read from a single sample in a study of T cell changes during pregnancy in multiple sclerosis. TCRdb's table, derived via immunoSEQ multiplex PCR, lists solely in-frame clones and lacks some. The table records roughly 53,000 clones, approximately 92% of them present only once. The starting material was CD4+ T cells from peripheral blood mononuclear cells, obtained in the third trimester of pregnancy. These receptors were collected from a female donor with multiple sclerosis, enrolled in a pregnancy study.

V is TRBV29-1 and J is TRBJ2-1; TRBD1 aligns across 8 bases. Germline CDR1 is SQVTM and CDR2 is ANQGSEA. V was clipped by 6 bases and J by 6 bases; unmatched bases: 4. The CDR3 contains 12 residues. DNA of the CDR3: TGCAGCGTCGTTCAGGGGGCCAATGAGCAGTTCTTC. Encoded protein: CSVVQGANEQFF.

The chain employs TRBV6-1 and TRBJ1-5; no clear D gene. With 6 bases removed from V and 11 bases from J, the gap between germline ends came to 11 bases. The CDR3 contains 11 residues. CDR1 is MNHNS, CDR2 SASEGT, per germline. As DNA, the CDR3 is TGTGCCAGCAGGTATGGGCAGACCCAGCATTTT. It codes for CASRYGQTQHF.

The J gene is TRBJ2-7, the V gene TRBV7-8; 7 nucleotides align to TRBD1. The CDR3 sequence is 16 residues long. Trimming removed 1 base from V and 2 bases from J; junction bases left unmatched: 8. Germline V gives CDR1 SGHVS, CDR2 FQNEAQ. The CDR3, as DNA: TGTGCCAGCAGCTTAGAGGCCCGAGGGGGCCCCTACGAGCAGTACTTC. It translates to CASSLEARGGPYEQYF.

This clone was seen once. The J gene is TRBJ2-1, the V gene TRBV6-6, with TRBD1 matching over 7 bases. With V trimmed by 5 bases and J by 6 bases, 4 bases remained unmatched. Germline V lookup: CDR1 MNHNY, CDR2 SVGAGI (reference sequence). This CDR3 has 13 amino acids. CDR3 protein: CASSGGQSNEQFF. CDR3 DNA sequence: TGTGCCAGCAGTGGGGGACAGAGCAATGAGCAGTTCTTC.

The chain joins TRBV19 to TRBJ2-3, with D possibly TRBD2 on 5 matching bases. The V gene's germline CDR1 is LNHDA and CDR2 SQIVND (reference sequence). The CDR3 spans 16 residues. V lost 0 bases to trimming and J lost 3 bases, with 13 bases between them. CDR3 sequence: CASSIDAGSRTDTQYF. The CDR3, as DNA: TGTGCCAGTAGTATAGATGCGGGCTCACGGACAGATACGCAGTATTTT.

This clone showed up just a few times. The chain has TRBV6-1 and TRBJ2-3, with 8 bases that match TRBD2. The CDR3 consists of 17 residues. V lost 4 bases to trimming and J lost 0 bases; unmatched junction nucleotides: 9. CDR1 is MNHNS, CDR2 SASEGT, per germline. The CDR3 sequence: CASSVLSSGSSTDTQYF. The CDR3 nucleotides read TGTGCCAGCAGTGTGTTGTCTAGCGGGTCTAGCACAGATACGCAGTATTTT.

Concerning this clone: An end of the junction differs from the germline gene, which may be a read error. The chain couples TRBV11-1 to TRBJ2-5; 7 nucleotides align to TRBD1. From germline, CDR1 is SGHAT and CDR2 FQDESV (reference sequence). The CDR3 spans 14 residues. The CDR3 protein is CASTLGTAQETQYF. CDR3 in DNA: TGTGCCAGCACCTTAGGGACAGCCCAAGAGACCCAGTACTTC.

The rearrangement joins TRBV28 to TRBJ2-2; TRBD1 matches at 7 bases. The CDR3 has 15 residues. Trimming took 8 bases from V and 0 from J; bases not matched to a gene: 6. The V gene's germline CDR1 is MDHEN and CDR2 SYDVKM. CDR3 protein: CASSRQGPNTGELFF. CDR3 in DNA: TGTGCCAGCTCCCGACAGGGACCGAACACCGGGGAGCTGTTTTTT.

This chain joins TRBV2 and TRBJ1-1; maybe TRBD1 (6 bases). There are 14 residues in the CDR3. Germline loops: CDR1 SNHLY, CDR2 FYNNEI. Deletions cut 3 bases from V and 8 bases from J, with 16 bases between. CDR3 coding DNA: TGTGCCAGCAGTGAGAATCTTGGGGGCGGGGAAGCTTTCTTT. This codes for CASSENLGGGEAFF.

This chain links TRBV5-6 with TRBJ1-2; 8 bases are a match to TRBD1. In germline, CDR1 is SGHDT, CDR2 YYEEEE. The V segment lost 4 bases and the J segment 8 bases; nucleotides outside the gene matches: 10. The CDR3 spans 14 residues. The CDR3 here is CASSAWDRPLGYTF. The CDR3 nucleotides are TGTGCCAGCAGCGCCTGGGACAGGCCTCTGGGCTACACCTTC.

This clone was observed a single time. The rearrangement uses TRBV19 and TRBJ2-2, with D uncertain. The CDR3 extends over 14 amino acids. V was pared by 7 bases and J by 2 bases, with 11 bases between. In germline, CDR1 is LNHDA, CDR2 SQIVND (reference sequence). Here the CDR3 DNA reads TGTGCCAGTAAGGTTGCAGGCAACACCGGGGAGCTGTTTTTT. Translated: CASKVAGNTGELFF.

This chain joins TRBV28 and TRBJ2-7; TRBD2 is a possible D gene (5 bases). This CDR3 is 12 amino acids long. CDR1 MDHEN and CDR2 SYDVKM come from the germline V gene. V was shortened by 5 bases and J by 7 bases, with 12 bases between the two germline ends. The CDR3 here is CASSLEPGEQYF. The CDR3 DNA is TGTGCCAGCAGTCTCGAACCGGGGGAGCAGTACTTC.

V and J are TRBV18 and TRBJ1-5, with 9 bases fitting TRBD1. The CDR3 loop spans 15 amino acids. The trim removed 6 bases at V and 6 bases at J, leaving 9 bases unmatched. The germline V gene encodes CDR1 KGHSH and CDR2 LQKENI. The CDR3 region is CASSPDRGRSQPQHF. The CDR3 coding sequence is TGTGCCAGCTCGCCAGACAGGGGGAGGAGTCAGCCCCAGCATTTT.

The genes are TRBV7-3 and TRBJ1-3; TRBD1 agrees at 8 bases. Germline values: CDR1 SGHTA, CDR2 FQGTGA. The CDR3 extends over 16 amino acids. V gave up 5 bases and J gave up 0 bases; unmatched junction bases: 6. CDR3 in DNA: TGTGCCAGCAGCCCGGGACAGGTCGGCTCTGGAAACACCATATATTTT. Its translation: CASSPGQVGSGNTIYF.

This chain joins TRBV2 and TRBJ2-2; a possible D gene is TRBD1 (6 bases). V dropped 5 bases and J dropped 5 bases, with 9 bases sitting between them. Germline V lookup: CDR1 SNHLY, CDR2 FYNNEI. The CDR3 sequence is 13 residues long. In nucleotides, the CDR3 is TGTGCCAGCAGTTATAGGGGGACCGGGGAGCTGTTTTTT. Its protein product is CASSYRGTGELFF.

The gene calls are TRBV5-6 and TRBJ2-3; TRBD2 agrees at 8 bases. This CDR3 is 15 amino acids long. J was trimmed by 4 bases and V by 4 bases; bases with no gene match: 8. CDR1 SGHDT and CDR2 YYEEEE come from the germline V gene. CDR3 nucleotides: TGTGCCAGCAGCCCGATGGTGACTAGCGCAGATACGCAGTATTTT. Translating gives CASSPMVTSADTQYF.

The V and J genes are TRBV19 and TRBJ2-1; perhaps TRBD2 as D (7 bases). The V end lost 5 bases, the J end lost 7 bases, and 9 bases lay between the germline ends. CDR1 and CDR2 from the germline V gene are LNHDA and SQIVND (reference sequence). The CDR3 runs to 12 residues. The CDR3 loop is CASSAGANEQFF. CDR3 nucleotides: TGTGCCAGTAGTGCGGGGGCTAATGAGCAGTTCTTC.